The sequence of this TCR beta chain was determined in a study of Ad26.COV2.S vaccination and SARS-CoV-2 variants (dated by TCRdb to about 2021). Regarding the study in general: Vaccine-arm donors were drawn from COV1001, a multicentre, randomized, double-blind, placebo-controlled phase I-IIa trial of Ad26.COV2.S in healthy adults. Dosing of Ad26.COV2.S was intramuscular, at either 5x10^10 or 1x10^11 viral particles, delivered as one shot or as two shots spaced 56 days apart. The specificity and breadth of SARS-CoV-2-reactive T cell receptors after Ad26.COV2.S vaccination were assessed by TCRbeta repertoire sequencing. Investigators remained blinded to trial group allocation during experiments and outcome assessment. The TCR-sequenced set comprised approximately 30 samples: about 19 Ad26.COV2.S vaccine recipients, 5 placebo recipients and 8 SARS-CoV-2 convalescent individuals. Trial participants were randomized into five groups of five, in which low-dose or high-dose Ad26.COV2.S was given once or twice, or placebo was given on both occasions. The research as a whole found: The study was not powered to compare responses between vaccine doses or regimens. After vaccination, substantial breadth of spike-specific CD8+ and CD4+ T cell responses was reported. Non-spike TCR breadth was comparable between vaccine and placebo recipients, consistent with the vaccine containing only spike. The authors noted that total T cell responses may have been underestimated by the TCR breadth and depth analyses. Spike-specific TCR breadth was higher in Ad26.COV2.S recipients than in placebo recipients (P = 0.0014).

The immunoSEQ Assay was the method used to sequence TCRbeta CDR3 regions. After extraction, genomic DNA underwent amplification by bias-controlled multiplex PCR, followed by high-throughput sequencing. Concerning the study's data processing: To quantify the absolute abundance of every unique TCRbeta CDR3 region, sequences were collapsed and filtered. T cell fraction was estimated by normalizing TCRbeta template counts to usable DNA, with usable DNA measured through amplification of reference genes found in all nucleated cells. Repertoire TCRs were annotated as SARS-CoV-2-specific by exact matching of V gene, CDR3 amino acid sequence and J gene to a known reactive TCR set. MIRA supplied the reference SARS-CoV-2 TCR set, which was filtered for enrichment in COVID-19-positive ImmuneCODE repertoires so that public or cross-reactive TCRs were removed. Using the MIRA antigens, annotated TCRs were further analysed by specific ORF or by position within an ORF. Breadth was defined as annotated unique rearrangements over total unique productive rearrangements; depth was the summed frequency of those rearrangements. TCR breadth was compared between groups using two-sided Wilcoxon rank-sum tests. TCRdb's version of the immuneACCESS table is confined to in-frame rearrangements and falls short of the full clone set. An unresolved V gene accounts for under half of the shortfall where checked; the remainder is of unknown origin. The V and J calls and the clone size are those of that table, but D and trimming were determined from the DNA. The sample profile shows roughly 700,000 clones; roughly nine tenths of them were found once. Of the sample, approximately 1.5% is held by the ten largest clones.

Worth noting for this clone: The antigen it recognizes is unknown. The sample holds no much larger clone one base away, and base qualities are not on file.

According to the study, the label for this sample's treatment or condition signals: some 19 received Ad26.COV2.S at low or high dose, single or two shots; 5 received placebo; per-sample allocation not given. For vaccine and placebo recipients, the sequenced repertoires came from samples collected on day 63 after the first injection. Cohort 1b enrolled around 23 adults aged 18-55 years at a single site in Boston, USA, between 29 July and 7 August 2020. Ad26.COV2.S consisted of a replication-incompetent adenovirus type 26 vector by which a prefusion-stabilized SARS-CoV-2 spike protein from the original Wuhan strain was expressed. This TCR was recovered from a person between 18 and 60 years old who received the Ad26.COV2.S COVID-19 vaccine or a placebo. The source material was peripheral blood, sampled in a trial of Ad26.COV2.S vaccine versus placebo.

The CDR3 in this case is CAWSVSDSGNQPQHF. The DNA sequence is TGTGCCTGGAGTGTATCCGACAGCGGGAATCAGCCCCAGCATTTT. The chain is assembled from TRBV30 and TRBJ1-5, and the D gene may be TRBD1, 5 bases matching. Cut back by 0 bases and 4 bases, the V and J ends lie 13 bases apart. From the cysteine through the phenylalanine, the CDR3 covers 15 amino acids. This entry keeps only the CDR3 DNA: 45 bases, framed from base 1. According to the germline V gene (reference sequence), CDR1 reads GTSNPN and CDR2 reads SVGIG.